These T cell receptor beta chains were read from a single sample in a study of T cell responses to AZD1222 COVID-19 vaccine. Profiled with immunoSEQ multiplex PCR; TCRdb holds only in-frame clones, not every one. The sample lists 150,000 or so clones; about 90% were seen once. Sequencing was performed on peripheral blood, taken 28 days after the second AZD1222 dose. These receptor sequences come from an adult who received the AZD1222 COVID-19 vaccine. CDR3s include the opening cysteine and the closing phenylalanine or tryptophan. The D gene is left open where the match is weak. The listing skips clone size in some rows; elsewhere it reads once, few, many or a size class.

d_call	v_call	clone_size	j_call	cdr3_aa	cdr3_nt
-	TRBV6-5	-	TRBJ1-5	CASSRQTFNQPQHF	TGTGCCAGCAGTAGACAAACTTTTAATCAGCCCCAGCATTTT
TRBD1	TRBV5-4	-	TRBJ1-1	CASSFNRGRITEAFF	TGTGCCAGCAGCTTTAACAGGGGAAGGATAACTGAAGCTTTCTTT
-	TRBV5-1	once	TRBJ2-2	CASSLSGNEVDTGELFF	TGCGCCAGCAGCTTGAGTGGTAACGAGGTGGACACCGGGGAGCTGTTTTTT
-	TRBV16	-	TRBJ2-3	CASSQSDVADTQYF	TGTGCCAGCAGCCAATCGGATGTGGCAGATACGCAGTATTTT
-	TRBV19	-	TRBJ1-5	CASNLGQTNQPQHF	TGTGCCAGTAATTTAGGACAGACAAATCAGCCCCAGCATTTT
TRBD1	TRBV5-5	-	TRBJ2-5	CASSLGTGSIQETQYF	TGTGCCAGCAGCTTAGGGACAGGGAGTATCCAAGAGACCCAGTACTTC
-	TRBV10-3	-	TRBJ2-7	CAISESGTYEQYF	TGTGCCATCAGTGAATCAGGAACCTACGAGCAGTACTTC
-	TRBV28	-	TRBJ1-6	CASSSGTEVEYSPLHF	TGTGCCAGCAGTAGCGGGACGGAGGTTGAGTATTCACCCCTCCACTTT
-	TRBV3-1/TRBV3-2	-	TRBJ1-3	CASSQEVALRLSGNTIYF	TGTGCCAGCAGCCAAGAGGTTGCGTTAAGGCTCTCTGGAAACACCATATATTTT
TRBD1	TRBV6-6	-	TRBJ1-4	CARGTGGDEKLFF	TGTGCCAGAGGGACAGGGGGGGATGAAAAACTGTTTTTT
-	TRBV6-1	-	TRBJ1-2	CASREGGASYGYTF	TGTGCCAGCAGGGAAGGGGGGGCCAGCTATGGCTACACCTTC
-	TRBV11-2	-	TRBJ2-2	CASSLSANTGELFF	TGTGCCAGCAGCTTATCAGCCAACACCGGGGAGCTGTTTTTT
-	TRBV2	-	TRBJ1-2	CASNSVLQGYGYTF	TGTGCCAGCAATTCCGTTCTGCAGGGCTATGGCTACACCTTC
-	TRBV7-2	once	TRBJ2-7	CASSLRGGNHEQYF	TGTGCCAGCAGCTTACGAGGGGGAAACCACGAGCAGTACTTC
-	TRBV28	-	TRBJ2-3	CASSFDPSASTDTQYF	TGTGCCAGCAGTTTTGACCCTAGCGCGAGCACAGATACGCAGTATTTT
TRBD2	TRBV5-1	-	TRBJ2-3	CASRGLAVPSTDTQYF	TGCGCCAGCCGGGGACTAGCGGTCCCTAGCACAGATACGCAGTATTTT
-	TRBV18	-	TRBJ1-1	CASSPYSPENTEAFF	TGTGCCAGCTCACCATACAGTCCAGAGAACACTGAAGCTTTCTTT
-	TRBV7-8	-	TRBJ2-1	CASSQVGGGAYNEQFF	TGTGCCAGCAGCCAAGTAGGAGGGGGCGCCTACAATGAGCAGTTCTTC
-	TRBV6-5	-	TRBJ2-7	CASSRDRSYEQYF	TGTGCCAGCAGTCGCGACAGGAGCTACGAGCAGTACTTC
-	TRBV27	-	TRBJ1-5	CASSLNRDSNQPQHF	TGTGCCAGCAGTTTGAACAGAGATAGCAATCAGCCCCAGCATTTT
TRBD1	TRBV2	-	TRBJ1-6	CASRGTGSNSPLHF	TGTGCCAGCAGAGGGACAGGGAGTAATTCACCCCTCCACTTT
-	TRBV28	-	TRBJ1-5	CASNGGEGPQHF	TGTGCCAGCAACGGGGGTGAGGGGCCCCAGCATTTT
TRBD1	TRBV19	-	TRBJ1-2	CASSWTGDGYTF	TGTGCCAGCTCTTGGACAGGAGATGGCTACACCTTC
-	TRBV27	-	TRBJ1-2	CASGPRQGLNYGYTF	TGTGCCAGCGGTCCTAGACAAGGCCTAAACTATGGCTACACCTTC
-	TRBV6-1	-	TRBJ2-7	CASSESTGPPYEQYF	TGTGCCAGCAGTGAATCCACCGGCCCTCCCTACGAGCAGTACTTC
TRBD2	TRBV7-2	-	TRBJ2-3	CASSLGLAGTNTQYF	TGTGCCAGCAGCTTAGGCCTAGCGGGTACCAATACGCAGTATTTT
TRBD2	TRBV2	-	TRBJ2-5	CASRLEASGQETQYF	TGTGCCTCAAGGTTGGAGGCTAGCGGCCAAGAGACCCAGTACTTC
-	TRBV20-1	-	TRBJ1-1	CSASFQQKSTEAFF	TGCAGTGCTAGTTTCCAGCAGAAGAGCACTGAAGCTTTCTTT
-	TRBV15	once	TRBJ2-7	CATSRDGSGLEGSYEQYF	TGTGCCACCAGCAGAGATGGTTCTGGACTGGAGGGTTCTTACGAGCAGTACTTC
TRBD1	TRBV5-4	-	TRBJ2-5	CASRTGGGYQETQYF	TGTGCCAGCAGGACAGGGGGAGGGTACCAAGAGACCCAGTACTTC
TRBD1	TRBV28	-	TRBJ1-2	CASSSPLGQNYGYTF	TGTGCCAGCAGTTCCCCATTGGGACAGAACTATGGCTACACCTTC
-	TRBV28	-	TRBJ2-6	CASSLSLSRRSSGANVLTF	TGTGCCAGCAGTTTGAGTCTAAGTCGTCGGTCCTCTGGGGCCAACGTCCTGACTTTC
TRBD1	TRBV3-1/TRBV3-2	-	TRBJ1-2	CASSPPDRDYGYTF	TGTGCCAGCAGCCCTCCGGACAGGGACTATGGCTACACCTTC
-	TRBV7-2	-	TRBJ1-2	CASSLEGINYGYTF	TGTGCCAGCAGCTTAGAGGGTATTAACTATGGCTACACCTTC
-	TRBV3-1/TRBV3-2	-	TRBJ1-6	CASSQRVIYNSPLHF	TGTGCCAGCAGCCAGAGGGTTATTTATAATTCACCCCTCCACTTT